One TCR beta chain is described in this entry. Two negative PCRs, clearance, or symptom resolution were required of recovered Cohort 3 donors. The data were taken from a study of blood T cell repertoires in COVID-19. The CDR3 contains 15 residues. Germline CDR1 SNHLY, CDR2 FYNNEI. V gave up 6 bases and J gave up 7 bases, with 18 bases separating them. TCRdb's copy holds only in-frame clones and misses some; the assay was immunoSEQ multiplex PCR. The data contain just over 300,000 clones, 85% to 90% of them singletons. V usage is TRBV2 and J usage is TRBJ1-4; D not certain. The sample comprised PBMCs or T cells enriched from blood (not recorded which). This receptor was taken from a man aged 30-40 years who had recovered from COVID-19. As DNA, the CDR3 is TGTGCCAGCAGAGTTGAAGGACTTCCCGGTGAAAAACTGTTTTTT. Its translation is CASRVEGLPGEKLFF.